A single sample is the source of the 20 T cell receptor beta chains below, sequenced in a study of neurological immune-mediated disorders. TCRdb independently ran MiXCR on the 5' RACE reads; one entry per CDR3 protein. The repertoire holds approximately 51,000 distinct CDR3 sequences, 3% to 3.5% seen once, with more than 5% in the top ten. Sequenced input: PBMCs. The receptors were gathered from a man aged 35 to 55 with multiple sclerosis.

There are many counts of this clonotype. The V gene is TRBV5-1, the J gene TRBJ2-3, with 10 bases identical to TRBD1. Unmatched junction bases numbered 9, after V lost 4 bases and J lost 4 bases. This CDR3 has 16 residues. CDR1 is SGHRS, CDR2 YFSETQ, per germline. This CDR3 reads CASSPWTGGSADTQYF. The CDR3 DNA reads as TGCGCCAGCAGCCCCTGGACAGGGGGTAGTGCAGATACGCAGTATTTT.

At least ten counts were recorded for this clonotype. The V call is TRBV2, the J call TRBJ2-7; weak D call: TRBD2 (5 bases). This CDR3 comprises 14 residues. CDR1 and CDR2 from the germline V gene are SNHLY and FYNNEI. The V gene lost 0 bases and the J gene lost 1 base, with 7 bases spanning the gap. The CDR3 region has the DNA TGTGCCAGCAGTGAAGCATCGGGATCCTACGAGCAGTACTTC. Residues: CASSEASGSYEQYF.

This clonotype was found many times. The chain recombines TRBV2 with TRBJ1-4; 7 nucleotides match TRBD1. Germline loops: CDR1 SNHLY, CDR2 FYNNEI. The CDR3 consists of 13 residues. Trimming removed 8 bases from V and 11 bases from J; junction bases left unmatched: 11. In DNA, the CDR3 is TGTGCCAGCCACCGGGACAGTTCCGGTAAACTGTTTTTT. It encodes CASHRDSSGKLFF.

Ten or more counts support this clonotype. The rearrangement uses TRBV2 and TRBJ1-5; D uncertain. Germline CDR1 reads SNHLY; CDR2 reads FYNNEI. This CDR3 is built from 14 residues. Deletions cut 5 bases from V and 3 bases from J, with 11 bases between. The CDR3 here is CASSRSALNQPQHF. The CDR3 nucleotides read TGTGCCAGCAGTCGGTCAGCTCTCAATCAGCCCCAGCATTTT.

This clonotype occurred many times. The genes are TRBV5-1 and TRBJ1-2; D possibly corresponds to TRBD1 (5 bases). Germline V gene sequence: CDR1 SGHRS, CDR2 YFSETQ. V was clipped by 2 bases and J by 7 bases, with 12 bases between them. The CDR3 totals 13 residues. CDR3: CASSFRERGGYTF. The CDR3 DNA reads TGCGCCAGCAGCTTCAGGGAGCGCGGTGGCTACACCTTC. Drawing the rest from reference TRBV5-1 and TRBJ1-2, the complete variable domain is KAGVTQTPRYLIKTRGQQVTLSCSPISGHRSVSWYQQTPGQGLQFLFEYFSETQRNKGNFPGRFSGRQFSNSRSEMNVSTLELGDSALYLCASSFRERGGYTFGSGTRLTVV.

This clonotype was seen ten or more times. This rearrangement joins TRBV7-6 to TRBJ2-4; D could derive from TRBD1 or TRBD2 (5 bases each). The CDR3 runs to 13 residues. Trimming removed 0 bases at V and 11 bases at J, with 11 bases between. Germline V lookup: CDR1 SGHVS, CDR2 FNYEAQ. The CDR3 coding sequence is TGTGCCAGCAGCTTAGCCGACCGGGACCTTCAGTACTTC. Protein product: CASSLADRDLQYF.

This clonotype was counted at least ten times. The chain is built from TRBV6-6 and TRBJ2-1, with TRBD2 matching 15 bases. Germline loops: CDR1 MNHNY, CDR2 SVGAGI (reference sequence). This CDR3 region has 16 residues. V dropped 5 bases and J dropped 8; count of bases not matched to a gene: 7. CDR3 DNA sequence: TGTGCCAGCAGTCTTTGGACTAGCGGGGGGGCGGATGAGCAGTTCTTC. Residues: CASSLWTSGGADEQFF.

Many counts were recorded for this clonotype. The rearrangement joins TRBV15 to TRBJ2-2; 8 nucleotides line up with TRBD1. With 3 bases clipped from V and 4 bases from J, the junction kept 4 bases outside the gene matches. CDR3 length: 15 residues. CDR1 is LNHNV and CDR2 is YYDKDF in the germline V gene (reference sequence). The CDR3 coding sequence is TGTGCCACCAGCAGTCAGGGGGCCCCCACCGGGGAGCTGTTTTTT. It translates to CATSSQGAPTGELFF.

This clonotype was seen a handful of times. The J gene is TRBJ2-1, the V gene TRBV20-1; a possible D gene is TRBD2 (7 bases). Germline V lookup: CDR1 DFQATT, CDR2 SNEGSKA (reference sequence). This CDR3 comprises 16 residues. V lost 0 bases, J lost 4 bases, and 16 bases lay in between. CDR3: CSARDVGGGRYNEQFF. The DNA for the CDR3 is TGCAGTGCTAGAGATGTAGGGGGGGGGAGGTACAATGAGCAGTTCTTC.

This clonotype was observed at least ten times. The V call is TRBV6-5, the J call TRBJ2-1; D possibly corresponds to TRBD2 (6 bases). CDR1 and CDR2 from the germline V gene are MNHEY and SVGAGI. CDR3 size: 13 residues. Trimming shortened V by 2 bases and J by 9 bases, and 11 bases separated the two germline ends. The CDR3 region is CASSYPYGGEQFF. The CDR3 region has the DNA TGTGCCAGCAGTTACCCCTACGGGGGTGAGCAGTTCTTC.

This clonotype has a count of ten or more. Mismatch with germline at one junction end may stem from a read error. This chain links TRBV3-1 with TRBJ1-5, with D tentatively TRBD1 (5 bases). The V gene's germline CDR1 is LGHDT and CDR2 YNNKEL (reference sequence). The CDR3 has 15 amino acids. The CDR3 DNA follows: TGTGCCAGCAGCCAAGCGGTGGGACCAAATCAGCCCCAGAATTTT. Amino acids: CASSQAVGPNQPQNF.

At least ten counts were recorded for this clonotype. V gene TRBV20-1 combines with J gene TRBJ2-7; TRBD1 or TRBD2 may be the D gene (5 bases each). CDR3 length equals 13 residues. Germline V gene data show CDR1 as DFQATT and CDR2 as SNEGSKA (reference sequence). V lost 6 bases to trimming and J lost 2 bases, with 14 bases between them. The CDR3 sequence is CSALRDETYEQYF. As DNA, the CDR3 is TGCAGTGCCCTCCGGGACGAAACCTACGAGCAGTACTTC.

Ten or more counts support this clonotype. This sequence joins TRBV11-2 and TRBJ2-3, with a tentative D call TRBD2 (7 bases). The V gene lost 3 bases and the J gene lost 4 bases, with 11 bases spanning the gap. Per germline, CDR1 SGHAT and CDR2 FQNNGV. The CDR3 runs 14 residues. CDR3: CASSLGGASDTQYF. The CDR3 region has the DNA TGTGCCAGCAGCTTGGGGGGGGCCTCAGATACGCAGTATTTT. The entire variable domain, with the rest obtained from reference TRBV11-2 and TRBJ2-3, is as follows: EAGVAQSPRYKIIEKRQSVAFWCNPISGHATLYWYQQILGQGPKLLIQFQNNGVVDDSQLPKDRFSAERLKGVDSTLKIQPAKLEDSAVYLCASSLGGASDTQYFGPGTRLTVL.

This clonotype was observed a handful of times. V usage is TRBV11-3 and J usage is TRBJ2-5; D may be TRBD1 (6 bases). The germline V gene has CDR1 SGHNT and CDR2 YENEEA. The ends were cut back, 5 bases at V and 1 base at J, with 11 bases in the middle. This CDR3 is 14 amino acids long. CDR3 bases: TGTGCCAGCAGCAAACAGGGAACCCAAGAGACCCAGTACTTC. Its translation is CASSKQGTQETQYF.

This clonotype occurred many times. J is TRBJ2-2 and V is TRBV10-2; 13 bases fit TRBD2. V was clipped by 10 bases and J by 7 bases; unmatched bases: 9. Germline-derived CDR1 and CDR2 are WSHSY and SAAADI. The CDR3 has 15 residues. The CDR3 reads CATRTSGGPGGELFF. The CDR3, as DNA: TGCGCCACACGGACTAGCGGGGGCCCGGGCGGGGAGCTGTTTTTT.

This clonotype was seen at least ten times. The rearrangement links TRBV10-1 to TRBJ2-3; unclear D gene. Trimming removed 3 bases at V and 4 bases at J, with 11 bases between. The CDR3 has 14 residues. Germline V gene sequence: CDR1 WNHNN, CDR2 SYGVQD (reference sequence). The chain's CDR3 is CASSDQLGPDTQYF. The CDR3, as DNA: TGCGCCAGCAGTGACCAATTGGGTCCAGATACGCAGTATTTT.

This clonotype has only a few counts. The V gene is TRBV12-3 or TRBV12-4, the J gene TRBJ2-7, with a possible D match to TRBD2 (5 bases). The CDR3 length is 11 residues. Trimming took off 3 bases at V and 7 bases at J, with 7 bases between the two ends. The CDR3 bases are TGTGCCAGCAGTTTCGGGGAAGAGCAGTACTTC. Protein sequence: CASSFGEEQYF.

The sample holds many counts of this clonotype. CDR3 amino acids: CASTPPNLEQYF. CDR3 sequence (DNA): TGTGCCAGCACTCCCCCTAATCTCGAGCAGTACTTC. V usage is TRBV21-1 and J usage is TRBJ2-7; the table's D call of TRBD2 was not tested on the DNA. TRBV21-1 is designated a pseudogene. This CDR3 is 12 amino acids long.

This clonotype was counted at least ten times. CDR3 DNA: TGTGCCAGCAGTTACATTGGGACAGGGGAGAAAGGCTACACCTTC. Translation: CASSYIGTGEKGYTF. This chain connects TRBV6-5 to TRBJ1-2; 10 nucleotides line up with TRBD1. J was trimmed by 8 bases and V by 2 bases; bases with no gene match: 8. The CDR3 extends over 15 amino acids. CDR1 is MNHEY and CDR2 is SVGAGI in the germline V gene.

This clonotype was detected only a few times. A read error may explain this, as a much larger clone is one base away. The chain couples TRBV3-1 to TRBJ1-6; D is uncertain. Trimming took off 4 bases at V and 10 bases at J, with 14 bases between the two ends. Germline V CDR1 and CDR2: LGHDT, YNNKEL (reference sequence). This CDR3 region has 14 residues. Written as DNA, the CDR3 is TGTGCCAGCAGCCCCCGGGAAACCGGGTCACCCCTCCACTTT. Its protein is CASSPRETGSPLHF.